This passage covers 27 T cell receptor beta chains from one sample sequenced in a study of early T cells in non-severe SARS-CoV-2 infection. Via MiXCR, TCRdb re-called the 5' RACE reads, giving one row per CDR3 protein. The sample yields approximately 56,000 distinct CDR3 sequences, less than 9.5% seen once. Sample: whole blood. These TCRs come from an adult who was a healthcare worker with PCR-confirmed SARS-CoV-2 infection or an uninfected control (not recorded which).

This clonotype has ten or more counts. The chain joins TRBV20-1 to TRBJ1-6; 7 bases fit TRBD1. Germline-derived CDR1 and CDR2 are DFQATT and SNEGSKA (reference sequence). The CDR3 sequence is 14 residues long. Trimming cost V 3 bases and J 7 bases; bases outside gene matches: 6. Here the CDR3 reads CSARGGQLNSPLHF. The CDR3 DNA follows: TGCAGTGCTAGGGGGGGACAGCTAAATTCACCCCTCCACTTT.

This clonotype was picked up many times. This chain joins TRBV20-1 and TRBJ2-3; D remains unclear. Germline V gene data show CDR1 as DFQATT and CDR2 as SNEGSKA (reference sequence). V was trimmed by 2 bases and J by 1 base, leaving 7 bases between them. The CDR3 extends over 13 amino acids. Written as DNA, the CDR3 is TGCAGTGCTAGAAGAGGCGGCACAGATACGCAGTATTTT. It encodes CSARRGGTDTQYF.

This clonotype was counted many times. The chain couples TRBV10-2 to TRBJ1-1; the D is unclear. The V end was cut by 10 bases, the J end by 1 base, with 10 bases between. Germline V gene data show CDR1 as WSHSY and CDR2 as SAAADI. The CDR3 covers 12 residues. The CDR3 is CATKGGNTEAFF. The CDR3 nucleotides are TGCGCCACAAAGGGAGGGAACACTGAAGCTTTCTTT.

This clonotype was observed at least ten times. J is TRBJ2-3 and V is TRBV5-4, with D uncertain. The CDR3 extends over 15 amino acids. Looked up from germline, CDR1 is SGHNT and CDR2 is YYREEE (reference sequence). Trimming stripped 9 bases from V and 1 base from J, with 18 bases between. The CDR3 here is CATLTAKDGTDTQYF. Here the CDR3 DNA reads TGTGCCACTCTAACGGCGAAAGACGGCACAGATACGCAGTATTTT.

In the case of this clonotype: This could be a read error, since a much larger clone is one nucleotide away. The V gene is TRBV11-2, the J gene TRBJ2-7; 15 bases line up with TRBD2. Germline-derived CDR1 and CDR2 are SGHAT and FQNNGV. The J segment lost 8 bases and the V segment lost 1 base, leaving 9 bases of the junction unmatched. The CDR3 spans 17 residues. CDR3 nucleotides: TGTGCCAGCAGCTTAGTTGGACTAGCGGGAGGGCCCCACAAGCAGTACTTC. Translated, it gives CASSLVGLAGGPHKQYF.

V and J are TRBV6-5 and TRBJ2-7, with 9 nucleotides matching TRBD1. This CDR3 comprises 15 residues. Trimming cost V 4 bases and J 4 bases; bases outside gene matches: 8. Per the germline V gene, CDR1 is MNHEY and CDR2 is SVGAGI. CDR3 nucleotide sequence: TGTGCCAGCAGTTCGCCGGGACAGGGAAAATACGAGCAGTACTTC. It encodes CASSSPGQGKYEQYF.

The rearrangement links TRBV18 to TRBJ2-7; 9 nucleotides agree with TRBD2. The CDR3 has 14 residues. Germline trimming cut 3 bases from V and 4 bases from J; bases unmatched to any gene: 4. The germline CDR1 and CDR2 sequences are KGHSH and LQKENI. CDR3 sequence: CASSPPGLAYEQYF. The CDR3 bases are TGTGCCAGCTCACCCCCCGGACTAGCGTACGAGCAGTACTTC.

This clonotype was seen repeatedly, ten times or more. The chain carries TRBV12-3 or TRBV12-4 and TRBJ2-5; 8 nucleotides agree with TRBD1. The CDR3 sequence is 15 residues long. Trimming at V came to 4 bases and at J to 5 bases, leaving 9 bases not matched to a gene. CDR3 amino acids: CASSYGQGAWETQYF. Here the CDR3 DNA reads TGTGCCAGCAGTTACGGGCAGGGGGCTTGGGAGACCCAGTACTTC.

The chain carries TRBV20-1 and TRBJ2-3, with D perhaps matching TRBD2 (6 bases). The CDR3 is 16 amino acids. V was pared by 5 bases and J by 8 bases, with 26 bases between. Germline values: CDR1 DFQATT, CDR2 SNEGSKA (reference sequence). The CDR3 nucleotides are TGCAGTGCTCAAAGGTTCGGTAGCGGACGATTTTCTACGCAGTATTTT. Its translation: CSAQRFGSGRFSTQYF.

This clonotype was seen at least ten times. The chain is built from TRBV7-9 and TRBJ2-7; 8 bases match TRBD2. Trimming removed 5 bases from V and 4 bases from J; junction bases left unmatched: 10. The CDR3 consists of 15 residues. The V gene's germline CDR1 is SEHNR and CDR2 FQNEAQ (reference sequence). The CDR3 sequence is CASSPGGAGPYEQYF. CDR3 in DNA: TGTGCCAGCAGCCCCGGGGGGGCCGGGCCTTACGAGCAGTACTTC. Combining the CDR3 with reference TRBV7-9 and TRBJ2-7 gives the whole variable domain DTGVSQNPRHKITKRGQNVTFRCDPISEHNRLYWYRQTLGQGPEFLTYFQNEAQLEKSRLLSDRFSAERPKGSFSTLEIQRTEQGDSAMYLCASSPGGAGPYEQYFGPGTRLTVT.

This clonotype was counted a few times. The V call is TRBV6-6, the J call TRBJ1-2; possible D gene TRBD1, 5 bases. The length of the CDR3 is 12 residues. Germline CDR1 and CDR2: MNHNY and SVGAGI (reference sequence). Trimming cost V 6 bases and J 5 bases, with 10 bases left between them. DNA for the CDR3: TGTGCCAGCAGGGATACAGGATATGGCTACACCTTC. Amino acids: CASRDTGYGYTF.

This clonotype was observed at least ten times. The chain recombines TRBV20-1 with TRBJ2-3; 9 bases agree with TRBD2. V trimming: 7 bases; J trimming: 0 bases; junction bases outside the gene matches: 8. This CDR3 has 15 residues. CDR1 is DFQATT and CDR2 is SNEGSKA in the germline V gene (reference sequence). CDR3 loop: CSVERLAESTDTQYF. CDR3 DNA: TGCAGTGTTGAGCGACTAGCGGAAAGCACAGATACGCAGTATTTT.

There are many counts of this clonotype. The J gene is TRBJ2-4, the V gene TRBV7-9; 7 positions match TRBD2. There are 17 residues in the CDR3. V gave up 5 bases and J gave up 0 bases; unmatched junction bases: 10. Looked up from germline, CDR1 is SEHNR and CDR2 is FQNEAQ (reference sequence). CDR3 in DNA: TGTGCCAGCAGCCCCTCGAGGGAGGGGCTAGCCAAAAACATTCAGTACTTC. Protein product: CASSPSREGLAKNIQYF.

This clonotype was seen at least ten times. V gene TRBV6-6 combines with J gene TRBJ2-7, with D perhaps TRBD2 (6 bases). CDR3 size: 17 residues. Germline CDR1 is MNHNY and CDR2 is SVGAGI (reference sequence). V was shortened by 2 bases and J by 6 bases, with 23 bases between the two germline ends. CDR3 loop: CASSYPLGGRKGSEQYF. The CDR3 region has the DNA TGTGCCAGCAGTTACCCCCTAGGAGGGAGAAAAGGGTCCGAGCAGTACTTC.

This clonotype was seen repeatedly, ten times or more. This chain joins TRBV7-3 and TRBJ1-1; 8 bases match TRBD1. CDR1 and CDR2 from the germline V gene are SGHTA and FQGTGA. CDR3 length equals 13 residues. V shed 5 bases, J shed 7 bases, and the junction held 6 bases outside the gene matches. The CDR3 reads CASSPGQGGEAFF. The CDR3 nucleotides read TGTGCCAGCAGCCCCGGACAGGGCGGTGAAGCTTTCTTT. The full variable domain, its missing parts supplied by reference TRBV7-3 and TRBJ1-1, is GAGVSQTPSNKVTEKGKYVELRCDPISGHTALYWYRQSLGQGPEFLIYFQGTGAADDSGLPNDRFFAVRPEGSVSTLKIQRTERGDSAVYLCASSPGQGGEAFFGQGTRLTVV.

There are many counts of this clonotype. The rearrangement uses TRBV29-1 and TRBJ1-2, with D unclear. CDR1 is SQVTM and CDR2 is ANQGSEA in the germline V gene. The CDR3 length is 11 residues. V gave up 6 bases and J gave up 2 bases, with 7 bases separating them. The CDR3 is CSVYTNYGYTF. In DNA, the CDR3 is TGCAGCGTCTACACGAACTATGGCTACACCTTC.

In this sample, this clonotype turned up many times. The CDR3 loop reads CASTVAGGYSYEQYF. CDR3 in DNA: TGTGCCAGCACCGTGGCGGGCGGATACTCCTACGAGCAGTACTTC. The chain combines TRBV6-1 with TRBJ2-7; a possible D gene is TRBD2 (5 bases). From germline, CDR1 is MNHNS and CDR2 SASEGT. The V end lost 7 bases, the J end lost 0 bases, and 16 bases lay between the germline ends. This CDR3 is 15 amino acids long.

The chain combines TRBV30 with TRBJ1-2; 8 bases match TRBD1. The CDR3 runs to 16 residues. V trimming: 4 bases; J trimming: 7 bases; junction bases outside the gene matches: 17. The germline V gene has CDR1 GTSNPN and CDR2 SVGIG (reference sequence). CDR3 in DNA: TGTGCCTGGAACCGTGCAGGGGGCAATTTTCGTGTTGGCTACACCTTC. Protein product: CAWNRAGGNFRVGYTF.

In its sample, this clonotype was seen many times. The chain carries TRBV4-1 and TRBJ2-7; 7 nucleotides agree with TRBD2. J gave up 5 bases and V 0 bases, and 7 bases lay outside the gene matches. The CDR3 sequence is 15 residues long. The germline V gene encodes CDR1 MGHRA and CDR2 YSYEKL. CDR3 DNA: TGCGCCAGCAGCCAAGACTATGGGCGGGGGAACGAGCAGTACTTC. It yields the protein CASSQDYGRGNEQYF.

This clonotype was seen at least ten times. The chain combines TRBV9 with TRBJ1-2, with 8 bases aligning to TRBD1. Per germline, CDR1 SGDLS and CDR2 YYNGEE. This CDR3 has 14 residues. The V gene end was trimmed by 4 bases and the J gene end by 7 bases; junction bases not matched to a gene: 9. CDR3 region: CASSLEDRATGYTF. The CDR3 DNA reads as TGTGCCAGCAGCCTAGAGGACAGGGCGACTGGCTACACCTTC.

This clonotype was recorded at least ten times. This rearrangement joins TRBV20-1 to TRBJ2-4; tentatively, D is TRBD1 (6 bases). CDR1 is DFQATT, CDR2 SNEGSKA, per germline (reference sequence). Trimming cost V 6 bases and J 4 bases, with 22 bases left between them. The CDR3 consists of 16 residues. CDR3 bases: TGCAGTGCCGAGACCTCTTTCGGCAGGGGAAAAAACATTCAGTACTTC. Encoded protein: CSAETSFGRGKNIQYF.

This clonotype was counted at least ten times. V gene TRBV2 combines with J gene TRBJ1-5, with a possible D match to TRBD1 (5 bases). This CDR3 comprises 14 residues. CDR1 is SNHLY, CDR2 FYNNEI, per germline. Deletions cut 2 bases from V and 5 bases from J, with 10 bases between. The CDR3 is CASSEQGGDQPQHF. Written as DNA, the CDR3 is TGTGCCAGCAGTGAACAGGGTGGGGATCAGCCCCAGCATTTT.

This rearrangement joins TRBV29-1 to TRBJ2-3, with D possibly matching TRBD2 (5 bases). V gave up 7 bases and J gave up 6 bases, with 17 bases separating them. CDR3 length: 13 residues. The germline CDR1 and CDR2 sequences are SQVTM and ANQGSEA. CDR3 sequence reads: CSGGWGEFDTQYF. As DNA, the CDR3 is TGCAGCGGGGGTTGGGGAGAGTTCGATACGCAGTATTTT.

This clonotype was counted many times. The chain is built from TRBV18 and TRBJ2-2; no clear D gene. With 1 base removed from V and 0 bases from J, the gap between germline ends came to 6 bases. The CDR3 spans 15 residues. The V gene's germline CDR1 is KGHSH and CDR2 LQKENI. In DNA, the CDR3 is TGTGCCAGCTCACCACGTCCAGCGAACACCGGGGAGCTGTTTTTT. Amino acids: CASSPRPANTGELFF.

This clonotype was picked up many times. This sequence joins TRBV10-2 and TRBJ2-7, with TRBD1 matching 10 bases. Germline CDR1 and CDR2: WSHSY and SAAADI. This CDR3 has 12 residues. J was trimmed by 2 bases and V by 8 bases; bases with no gene match: 0. As DNA, the CDR3 is TGCGCCAGCGGACAGGGGGCCTACGAGCAGTACTTC. It codes for CASGQGAYEQYF.

The chain joins TRBV3-1 to TRBJ1-1; D is undetermined. The length of the CDR3 is 12 residues. The germline V gene has CDR1 LGHDT and CDR2 YNNKEL (reference sequence). Trimming removed 3 bases at V and 3 bases at J, with 5 bases between. CDR3 sequence (DNA): TGTGCCAGCAGCCATGGGGACACTGAAGCTTTCTTT. It specifies CASSHGDTEAFF.

This clonotype was recorded at least ten times. The chain carries TRBV14 and TRBJ2-1; possibly TRBD1 for D (5 bases). Germline V gene data show CDR1 as SGHDN and CDR2 as FVKESK. V was clipped by 5 bases and J by 11 bases, with 10 bases between them. This CDR3 contains 11 residues. CDR3 coding DNA: TGTGCCAGCAGCACACAGGAGAAGCAGTTCTTC. The encoded protein is CASSTQEKQFF.